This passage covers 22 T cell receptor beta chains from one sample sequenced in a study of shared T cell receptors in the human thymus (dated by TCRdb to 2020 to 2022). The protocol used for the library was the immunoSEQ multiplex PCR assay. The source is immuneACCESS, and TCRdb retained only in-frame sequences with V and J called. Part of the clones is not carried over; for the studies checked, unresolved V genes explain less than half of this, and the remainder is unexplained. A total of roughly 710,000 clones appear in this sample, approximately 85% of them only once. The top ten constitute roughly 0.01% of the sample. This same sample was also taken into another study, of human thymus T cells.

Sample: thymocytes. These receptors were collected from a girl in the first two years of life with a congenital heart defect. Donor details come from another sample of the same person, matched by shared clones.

CDR3 bases: TGTGCCAGCAGCTTGGGACAGGCCACAGATACGCAGTATTTT. This codes for CASSLGQATDTQYF. V usage is TRBV5-4 and J usage is TRBJ2-3, with a tentative D call TRBD1 (6 bases). CDR3 length equals 14 residues. The germline V gene encodes CDR1 SGHNT and CDR2 YYREEE (reference sequence). V was cut by 0 bases and J by 2 bases, with 7 bases left in between.

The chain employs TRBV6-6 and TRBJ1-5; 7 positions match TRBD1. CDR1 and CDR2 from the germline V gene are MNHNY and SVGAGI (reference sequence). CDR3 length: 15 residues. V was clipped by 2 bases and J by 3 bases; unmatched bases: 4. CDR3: CASSYEGAYNQPQHF. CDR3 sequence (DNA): TGTGCCAGCAGTTACGAGGGGGCATACAATCAGCCCCAGCATTTT.

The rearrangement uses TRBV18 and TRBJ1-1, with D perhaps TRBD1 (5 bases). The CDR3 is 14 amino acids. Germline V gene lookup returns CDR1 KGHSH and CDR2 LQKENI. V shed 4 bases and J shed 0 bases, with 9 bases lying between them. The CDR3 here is CASSLGTLNTEAFF. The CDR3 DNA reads TGTGCCAGCTCACTTGGGACTCTGAACACTGAAGCTTTCTTT.

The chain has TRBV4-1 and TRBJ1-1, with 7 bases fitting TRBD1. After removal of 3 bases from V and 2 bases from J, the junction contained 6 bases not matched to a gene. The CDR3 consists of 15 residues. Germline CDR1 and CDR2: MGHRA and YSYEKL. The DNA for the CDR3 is TGCGCCAGCAGCCAGAGGGACAGAGAAAACACTGAAGCTTTCTTT. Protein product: CASSQRDRENTEAFF.

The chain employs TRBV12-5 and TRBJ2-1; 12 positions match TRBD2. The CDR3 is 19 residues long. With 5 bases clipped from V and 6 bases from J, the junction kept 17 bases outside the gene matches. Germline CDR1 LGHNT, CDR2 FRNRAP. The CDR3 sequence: CASGLTSGGTTVFSNEQFF. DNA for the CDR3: TGTGCTAGTGGTCTAACTAGCGGGGGGACAACCGTCTTTAGCAATGAGCAGTTCTTC.

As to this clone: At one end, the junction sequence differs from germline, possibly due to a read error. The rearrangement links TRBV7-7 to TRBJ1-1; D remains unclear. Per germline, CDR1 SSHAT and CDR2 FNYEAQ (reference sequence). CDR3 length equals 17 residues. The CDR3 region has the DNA TGTGCTAGCAGCCCCGTCTCCCGTTCAGGCACGAACACTGAAGCTTTCTTT. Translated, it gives CASSPVSRSGTNTEAFF.

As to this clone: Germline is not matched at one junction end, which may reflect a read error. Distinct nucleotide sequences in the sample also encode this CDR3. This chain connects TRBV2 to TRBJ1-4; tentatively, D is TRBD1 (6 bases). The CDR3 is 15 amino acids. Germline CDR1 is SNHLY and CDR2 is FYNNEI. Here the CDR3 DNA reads TGTGCTAGCATACAGGGTACCCCTCTTAATGAAAAACTGTTTTTT. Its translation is CASIQGTPLNEKLFF.

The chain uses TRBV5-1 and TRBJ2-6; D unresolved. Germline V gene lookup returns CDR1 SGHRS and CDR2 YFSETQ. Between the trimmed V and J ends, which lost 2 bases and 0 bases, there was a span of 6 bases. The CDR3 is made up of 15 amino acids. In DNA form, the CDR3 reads TGCGCCAGCAGCTTAGAGATCTCTGGGGCCAACGTCCTGACTTTC. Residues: CASSLEISGANVLTF.

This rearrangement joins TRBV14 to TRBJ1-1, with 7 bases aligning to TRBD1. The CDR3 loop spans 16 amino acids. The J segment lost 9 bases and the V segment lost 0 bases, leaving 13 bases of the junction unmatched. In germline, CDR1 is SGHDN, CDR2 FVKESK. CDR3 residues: CASSQDNLQGSTKAFF. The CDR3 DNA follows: TGTGCCAGCAGCCAAGACAACCTACAGGGGAGTACTAAAGCTTTCTTT.

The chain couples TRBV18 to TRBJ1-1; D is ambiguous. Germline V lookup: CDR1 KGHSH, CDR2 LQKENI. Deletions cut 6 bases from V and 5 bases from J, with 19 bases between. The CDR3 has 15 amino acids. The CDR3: CASSPPEAACTEAFF. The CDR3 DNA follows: TGTGCCAGCTCCCCGCCTGAGGCGGCGTGTACTGAAGCTTTCTTT.

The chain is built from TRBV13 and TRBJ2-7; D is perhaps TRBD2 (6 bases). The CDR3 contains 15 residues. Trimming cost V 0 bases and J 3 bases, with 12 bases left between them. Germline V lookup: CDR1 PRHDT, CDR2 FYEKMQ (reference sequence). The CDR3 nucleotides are TGTGCCAGCAGCTTAGGGGCGGGGTATGGCTACGAGCAGTACTTC. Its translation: CASSLGAGYGYEQYF.

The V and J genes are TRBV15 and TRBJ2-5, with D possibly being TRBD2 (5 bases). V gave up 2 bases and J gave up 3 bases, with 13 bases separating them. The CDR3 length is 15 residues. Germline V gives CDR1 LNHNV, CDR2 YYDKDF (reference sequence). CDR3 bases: TGTGCCACCAGCAGAACCACTAGAGGAAAAGAGACCCAGTACTTC. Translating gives CATSRTTRGKETQYF.

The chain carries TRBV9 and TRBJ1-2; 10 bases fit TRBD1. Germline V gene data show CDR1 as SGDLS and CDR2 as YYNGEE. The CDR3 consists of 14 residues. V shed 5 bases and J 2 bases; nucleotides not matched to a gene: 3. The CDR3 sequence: CASRGTGANYGYTF. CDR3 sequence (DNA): TGTGCCAGCAGGGGGACAGGGGCGAACTATGGCTACACCTTC.

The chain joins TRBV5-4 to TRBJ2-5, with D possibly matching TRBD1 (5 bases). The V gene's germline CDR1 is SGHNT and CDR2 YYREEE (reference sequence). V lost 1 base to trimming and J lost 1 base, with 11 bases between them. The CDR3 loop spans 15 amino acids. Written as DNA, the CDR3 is TGTGCCAGCAGCTTGTCTGACAGAACCCAAGAGACCCAGTACTTC. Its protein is CASSLSDRTQETQYF.

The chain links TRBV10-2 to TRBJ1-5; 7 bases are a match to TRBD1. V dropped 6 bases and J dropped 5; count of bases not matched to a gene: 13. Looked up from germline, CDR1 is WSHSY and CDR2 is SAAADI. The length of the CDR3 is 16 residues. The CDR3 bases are TGCGCCAGCAGCTCGTTGGAGACAGGGACCGATCAGCCCCAGCATTTT. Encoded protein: CASSSLETGTDQPQHF.

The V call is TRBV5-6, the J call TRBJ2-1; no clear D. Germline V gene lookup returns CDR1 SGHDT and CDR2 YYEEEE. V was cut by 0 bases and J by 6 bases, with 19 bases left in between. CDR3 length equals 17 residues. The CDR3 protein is CASSLAQDLLLPNEQFF. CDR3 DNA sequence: TGTGCCAGCAGCTTGGCGCAGGATTTATTGTTGCCCAATGAGCAGTTCTTC.

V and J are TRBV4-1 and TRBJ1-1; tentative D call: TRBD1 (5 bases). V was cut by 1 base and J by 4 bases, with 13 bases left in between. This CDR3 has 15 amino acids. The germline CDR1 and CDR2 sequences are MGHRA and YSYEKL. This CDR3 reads CASSQGPGGTTEAFF. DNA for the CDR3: TGCGCCAGCAGCCAAGGGCCGGGGGGGACCACTGAAGCTTTCTTT.

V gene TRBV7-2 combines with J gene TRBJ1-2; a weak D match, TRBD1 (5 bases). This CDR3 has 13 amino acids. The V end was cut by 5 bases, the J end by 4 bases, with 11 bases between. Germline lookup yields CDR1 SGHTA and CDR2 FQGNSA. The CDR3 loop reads CASSPKGCYGYTF. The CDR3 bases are TGTGCCAGCAGCCCAAAGGGGTGCTATGGCTACACCTTC.

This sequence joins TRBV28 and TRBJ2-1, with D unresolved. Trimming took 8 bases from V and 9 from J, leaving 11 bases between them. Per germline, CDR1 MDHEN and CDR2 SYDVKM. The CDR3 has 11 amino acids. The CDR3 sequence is CASWSTGEQFF. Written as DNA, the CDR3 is TGTGCCAGCTGGAGCACTGGTGAGCAGTTCTTC.

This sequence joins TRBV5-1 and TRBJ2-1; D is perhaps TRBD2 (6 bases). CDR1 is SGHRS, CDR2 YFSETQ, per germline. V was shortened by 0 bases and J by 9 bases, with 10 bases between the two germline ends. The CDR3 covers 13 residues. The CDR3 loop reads CASSLEAGTEQFF. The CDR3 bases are TGCGCCAGCAGCTTGGAGGCGGGGACTGAGCAGTTCTTC.

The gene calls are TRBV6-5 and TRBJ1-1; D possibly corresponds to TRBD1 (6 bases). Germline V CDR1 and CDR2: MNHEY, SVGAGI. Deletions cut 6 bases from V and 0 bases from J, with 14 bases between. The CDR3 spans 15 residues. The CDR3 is CASSQDGDMNTEAFF. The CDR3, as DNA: TGTGCCAGCAGCCAGGACGGGGACATGAACACTGAAGCTTTCTTT.

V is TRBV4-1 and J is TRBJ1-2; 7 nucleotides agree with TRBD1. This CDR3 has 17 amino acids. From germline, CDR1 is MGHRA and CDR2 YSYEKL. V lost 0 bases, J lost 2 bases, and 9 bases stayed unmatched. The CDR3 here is CASSQDLGQRRNYGYTF. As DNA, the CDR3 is TGCGCCAGCAGCCAAGACTTGGGACAGCGACGAAACTATGGCTACACCTTC.